The entry below describes one TCR beta chain. The antigen is not known. This specimen comes from a study of post-analysis software for immune sequencing data. The CDR3 spans 12 residues. V dropped 4 bases and J dropped 4 bases, with 9 bases sitting between them. Germline V lookup: CDR1 SQVTM, CDR2 ANQGSEA. Findings and caveats of the study: Five or six TRBV segments were significantly more frequent in patients than in controls. TRBV5-6, TRBV5-1 and TRBV20-1 were among these segments.

Unique molecular identifiers were carried by the TCR beta cDNA libraries. TCRdb analysed the PCR reads with MiXCR anew, one entry per CDR3 protein. The sample lists a few hundred thousand distinct CDR3 sequences; 35% to 40% were seen once. V and J are TRBV29-1 and TRBJ2-3; unclear D gene. The clonotype comes from a girl between 5 and 17 years old with multiple sclerosis. The sequenced sample consisted of blood. The CDR3 DNA is TGCAGCGTTGGAGGTGACGCAGATACGCAGTATTTT. It specifies CSVGGDADTQYF.